Here is one T cell receptor beta chain with its context. V shed 0 bases and J shed 0 bases, with 12 bases lying between them. CDR3 length equals 17 residues. From germline, CDR1 is LGHDT and CDR2 YNNKEL (reference sequence). Two oligonucleotides, mixed equimolar, formed the beta constant-region primer covering TRBC1 and TRBC2. TCRdb re-called the UMI-ligation and nested PCR reads through MiXCR, storing one row per CDR3 protein. The sample includes under 150,000 distinct CDR3 sequences, 15% to 20% seen only once; the top ten take 0.14% to 0.15%. Cells stained for CD3, CD4, CD8, CD45RA, CD27 and viability were sorted into four CD45RA/CD27 subsets. The sample belongs to a study of naive and memory T cell subsets.

The chain joins TRBV3-1 to TRBJ2-1; unclear D gene. This clonotype was sampled from a human donor in good health. Sequenced sample: naive CD4+ T cells from blood. The CDR3 nucleotides read TGTGCCAGCAGCCAAGATTTGGCGATTAGCTCCTACAATGAGCAGTTCTTC. It specifies CASSQDLAISSYNEQFF.